The sequence of this T cell receptor beta chain was determined in a study of blood T cell repertoires in COVID-19. Study-wide background: Donors in the United States, Italy and Spain gave samples during acute or convalescent COVID-19. PBMCs, B-cell-depleted T cells, or T cells were the source of the cDNA or gDNA that made up the material.

The CDR3 is made up of 15 amino acids. V was shortened by 6 bases and J by 3 bases, with 18 bases between the two germline ends. Germline CDR1 is LNHDA and CDR2 is SQIVND (reference sequence). A few counts support this clone. Original methodology: Amplification with reference gene primers provided the estimates of nucleated cell counts. Sequencing was performed with immunoSEQ multiplex PCR; in TCRdb, only in-frame clones are kept and a portion is missing. Clone size and V and J calls were adopted from that table, with D and trimming inferred from the DNA. The sample holds some 300,000 clones; just under 90% are singletons and the top ten take 6% to 8%. The Seattle patients, enrolled during active infection, were followed longitudinally.

Sequenced material: peripheral blood. This chain uses TRBV19 with TRBJ2-7; TRBD1 might be the D (6 bases). This TCR was sampled from a woman aged 45-59 years with COVID-19, enrolled during active disease. The CDR3 sequence: CASSVVGQPLYEQYF. The CDR3 nucleotides read TGTGCCAGTAGCGTCGTGGGACAACCCCTCTACGAGCAGTACTTC.